Listed here is a single T cell receptor beta chain. The antigen is undetermined. Trimming removed 1 base from V and 5 bases from J; junction bases left unmatched: 6. In germline, CDR1 is SGHNT, CDR2 YENEEA. The CDR3 consists of 16 residues. These data are taken from a study of T cell responses to AZD1222 COVID-19 vaccine. Study conclusions and caveats: Unmutated regions of variants are reportedly targeted by nearly half of spike-specific TCRs. AZD1222 recipients seropositive at baseline numbered only five to seven. Clonal diversity was possibly underestimated, and white British individuals and females predominated among donors. Across spike, vaccine-associated CD4 TCRs were found, dominant at 160-218 and 743-854.

Repertoires were generated with immunoSEQ multiplex PCR, while TCRdb's copy carries only in-frame clones and drops some. The sample consists of 200,000 to 250,000 clones, around 94% of them appearing once. J is TRBJ2-5 and V is TRBV11-3; 11 nucleotides agree with TRBD2. This receptor was taken from an adult who received the MenACWY meningococcal vaccine as a control. The material sequenced was peripheral blood, taken 28 days after the second dose of the MenACWY control vaccine. CDR3 DNA sequence: TGTGCCAGCAGCTTAGGCCTAGCGGGGGGCCCGGAGACCCAGTACTTC. Translated: CASSLGLAGGPETQYF.